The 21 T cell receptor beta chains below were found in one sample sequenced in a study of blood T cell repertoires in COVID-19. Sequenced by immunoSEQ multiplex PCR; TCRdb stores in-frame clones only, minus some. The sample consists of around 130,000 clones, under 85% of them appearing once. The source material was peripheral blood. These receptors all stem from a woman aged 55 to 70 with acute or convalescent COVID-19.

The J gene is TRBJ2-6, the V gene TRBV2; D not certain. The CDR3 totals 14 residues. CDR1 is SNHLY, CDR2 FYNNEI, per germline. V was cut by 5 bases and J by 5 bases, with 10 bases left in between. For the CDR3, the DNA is TGTGCCAGCAGTCAGGAAAGTCGGGCCAACGTCCTGACTTTC. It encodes CASSQESRANVLTF.

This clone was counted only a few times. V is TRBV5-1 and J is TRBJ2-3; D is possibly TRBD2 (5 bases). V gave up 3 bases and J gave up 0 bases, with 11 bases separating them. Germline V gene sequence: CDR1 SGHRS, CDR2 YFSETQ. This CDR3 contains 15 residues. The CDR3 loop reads CASSSSPTSTDTQYF. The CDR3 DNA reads TGCGCCAGCAGCTCTAGCCCTACTAGCACAGATACGCAGTATTTT. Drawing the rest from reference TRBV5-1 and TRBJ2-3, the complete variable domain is KAGVTQTPRYLIKTRGQQVTLSCSPISGHRSVSWYQQTPGQGLQFLFEYFSETQRNKGNFPGRFSGRQFSNSRSEMNVSTLELGDSALYLCASSSSPTSTDTQYFGPGTRLTVL.

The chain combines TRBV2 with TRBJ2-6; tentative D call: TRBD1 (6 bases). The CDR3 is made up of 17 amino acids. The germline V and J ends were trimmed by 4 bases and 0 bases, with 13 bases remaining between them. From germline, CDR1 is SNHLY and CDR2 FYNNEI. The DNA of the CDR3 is TGTGCCAGCAGTGTACAGGGCCACTCCTCTGGGGCCAACGTCCTGACTTTC. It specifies CASSVQGHSSGANVLTF.

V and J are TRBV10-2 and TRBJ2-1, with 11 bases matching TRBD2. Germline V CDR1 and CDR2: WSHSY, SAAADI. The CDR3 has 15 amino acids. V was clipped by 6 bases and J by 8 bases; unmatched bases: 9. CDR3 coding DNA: TGCGCCAGCAGAGTTCTTAGCGGGGGGGCGGATGAGCAGTTCTTC. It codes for CASRVLSGGADEQFF.

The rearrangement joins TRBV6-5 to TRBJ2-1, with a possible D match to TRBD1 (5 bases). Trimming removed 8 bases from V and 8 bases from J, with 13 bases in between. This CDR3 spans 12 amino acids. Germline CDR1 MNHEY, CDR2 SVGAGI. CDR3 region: CASGAGPHEQFF. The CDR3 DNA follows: TGTGCCAGCGGGGCAGGGCCTCATGAGCAGTTCTTC.

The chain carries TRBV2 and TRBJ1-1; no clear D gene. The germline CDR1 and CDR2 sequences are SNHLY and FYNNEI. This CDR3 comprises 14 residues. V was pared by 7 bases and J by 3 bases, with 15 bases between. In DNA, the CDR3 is TGTGCCAGCACCGGCACACTAGGGTACACTGAAGCTTTCTTT. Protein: CASTGTLGYTEAFF.

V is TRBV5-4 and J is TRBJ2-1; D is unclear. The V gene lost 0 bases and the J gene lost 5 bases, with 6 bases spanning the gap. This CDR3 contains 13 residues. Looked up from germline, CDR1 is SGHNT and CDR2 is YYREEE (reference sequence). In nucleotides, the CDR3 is TGTGCCAGCAGCTTGGCATACAACAATGAGCAGTTCTTC. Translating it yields CASSLAYNNEQFF. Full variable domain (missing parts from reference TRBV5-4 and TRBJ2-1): ETGVTQSPTHLIKTRGQQVTLRCSSQSGHNTVSWYQQALGQGPQFIFQYYREEENGRGNFPPRFSGLQFPNYSSELNVNALELDDSALYLCASSLAYNNEQFFGPGTRLTVL.

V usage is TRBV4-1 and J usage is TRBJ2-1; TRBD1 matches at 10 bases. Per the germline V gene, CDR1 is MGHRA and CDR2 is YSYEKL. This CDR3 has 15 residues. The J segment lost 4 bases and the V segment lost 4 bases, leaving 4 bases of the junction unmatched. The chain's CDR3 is CASSRWDRGYNEQFF. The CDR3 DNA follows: TGCGCCAGCAGCCGGTGGGACAGGGGATACAATGAGCAGTTCTTC.

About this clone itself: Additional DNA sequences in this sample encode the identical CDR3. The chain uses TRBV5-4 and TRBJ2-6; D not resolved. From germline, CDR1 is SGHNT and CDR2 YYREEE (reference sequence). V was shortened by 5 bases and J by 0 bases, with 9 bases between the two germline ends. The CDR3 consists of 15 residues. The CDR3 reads CASSLRSSGANVLTF. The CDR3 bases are TGTGCCAGCAGTTTAAGGAGCTCTGGGGCCAACGTCCTGACTTTC.

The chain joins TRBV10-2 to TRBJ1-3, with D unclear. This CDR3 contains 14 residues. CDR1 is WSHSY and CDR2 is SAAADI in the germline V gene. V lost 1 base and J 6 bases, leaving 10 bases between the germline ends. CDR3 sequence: CASSEWPTLNTIYF. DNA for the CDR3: TGCGCCAGCAGTGAGTGGCCCACCTTAAACACCATATATTTT.

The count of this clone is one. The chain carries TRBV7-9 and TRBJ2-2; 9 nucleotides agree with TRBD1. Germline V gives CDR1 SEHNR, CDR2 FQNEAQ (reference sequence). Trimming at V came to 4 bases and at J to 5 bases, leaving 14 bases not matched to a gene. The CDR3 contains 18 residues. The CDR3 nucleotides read TGTGCCAGCAGCTCCTTCCGAGGAGGGACAGGGTCGACCGGGGAGCTGTTTTTT. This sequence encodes CASSSFRGGTGSTGELFF.

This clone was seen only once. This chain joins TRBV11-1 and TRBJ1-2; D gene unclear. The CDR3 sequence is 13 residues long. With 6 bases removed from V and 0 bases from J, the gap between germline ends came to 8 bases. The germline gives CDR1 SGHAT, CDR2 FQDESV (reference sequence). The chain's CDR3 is CASSSQSNYGYTF. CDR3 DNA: TGTGCCAGCAGTTCACAGTCTAACTATGGCTACACCTTC.

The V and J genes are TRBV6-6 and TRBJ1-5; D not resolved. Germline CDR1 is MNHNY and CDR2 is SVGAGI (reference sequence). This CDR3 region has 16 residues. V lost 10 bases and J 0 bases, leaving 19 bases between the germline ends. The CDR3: CATSPGRSYSNQPQHF. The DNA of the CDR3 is TGTGCCACCTCCCCAGGCAGGTCGTATAGCAATCAGCCCCAGCATTTT.

The CDR3 DNA is TGTGCCAGCATGGGCACCCAGGGGATCGATACGCAGTATTTT. It specifies CASMGTQGIDTQYF. This chain connects TRBV28 to TRBJ2-3, with D possibly being TRBD1 (6 bases). Germline V CDR1 and CDR2: MDHEN, SYDVKM. The V end lost 7 bases, the J end lost 6 bases, and 17 bases lay between the germline ends. The CDR3 is 14 amino acids.

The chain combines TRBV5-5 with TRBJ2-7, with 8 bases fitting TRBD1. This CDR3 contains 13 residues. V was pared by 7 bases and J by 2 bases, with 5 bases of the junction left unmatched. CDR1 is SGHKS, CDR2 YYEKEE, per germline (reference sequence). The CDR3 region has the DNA TGTGCCAGCGTCGGGACAGGTACCTACGAGCAGTACTTC. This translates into CASVGTGTYEQYF.

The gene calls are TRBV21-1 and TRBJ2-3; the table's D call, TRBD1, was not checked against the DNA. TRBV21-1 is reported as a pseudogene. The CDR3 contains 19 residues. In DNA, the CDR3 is TGTGCCAGCAGCATTAAAGTGGGCCTGGACAGGAGGGACACAGATACGCAGTATTTT. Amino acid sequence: CASSIKVGLDRRDTDTQYF.

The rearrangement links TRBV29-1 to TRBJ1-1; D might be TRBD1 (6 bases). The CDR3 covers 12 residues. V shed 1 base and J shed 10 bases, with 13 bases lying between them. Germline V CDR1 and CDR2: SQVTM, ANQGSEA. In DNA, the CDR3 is TGCAGCGTTGAAGTAGAGGACAGACGAGCTTTCTTT. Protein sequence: CSVEVEDRRAFF.

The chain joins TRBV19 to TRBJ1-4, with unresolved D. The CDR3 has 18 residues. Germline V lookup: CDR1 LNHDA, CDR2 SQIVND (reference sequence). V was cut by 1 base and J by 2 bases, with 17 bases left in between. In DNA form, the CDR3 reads TGTGCCAGTAGTATAGGCTTCTACCAACCGCTGACTAATGAAAAACTGTTTTTT. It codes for CASSIGFYQPLTNEKLFF.

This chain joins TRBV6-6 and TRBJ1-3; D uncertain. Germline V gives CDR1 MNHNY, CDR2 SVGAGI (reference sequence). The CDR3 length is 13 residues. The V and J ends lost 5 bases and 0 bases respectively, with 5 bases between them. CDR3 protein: CASSPLSGNTIYF. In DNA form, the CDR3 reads TGTGCCAGCAGTCCTCTCTCTGGAAACACCATATATTTT.

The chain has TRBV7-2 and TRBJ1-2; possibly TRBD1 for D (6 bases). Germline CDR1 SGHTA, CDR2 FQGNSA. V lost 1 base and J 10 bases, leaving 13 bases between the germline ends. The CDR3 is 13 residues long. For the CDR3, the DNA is TGTGCCAGCAGCTTAGTAGGACAGACCACCTACACCTTC. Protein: CASSLVGQTTYTF.

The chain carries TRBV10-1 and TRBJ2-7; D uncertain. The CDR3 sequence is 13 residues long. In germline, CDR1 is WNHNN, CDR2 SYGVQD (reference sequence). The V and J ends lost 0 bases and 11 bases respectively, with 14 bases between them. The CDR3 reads CASSESRDRRKYF. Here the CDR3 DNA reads TGCGCCAGCAGTGAGTCGAGAGACCGCAGGAAGTACTTC.